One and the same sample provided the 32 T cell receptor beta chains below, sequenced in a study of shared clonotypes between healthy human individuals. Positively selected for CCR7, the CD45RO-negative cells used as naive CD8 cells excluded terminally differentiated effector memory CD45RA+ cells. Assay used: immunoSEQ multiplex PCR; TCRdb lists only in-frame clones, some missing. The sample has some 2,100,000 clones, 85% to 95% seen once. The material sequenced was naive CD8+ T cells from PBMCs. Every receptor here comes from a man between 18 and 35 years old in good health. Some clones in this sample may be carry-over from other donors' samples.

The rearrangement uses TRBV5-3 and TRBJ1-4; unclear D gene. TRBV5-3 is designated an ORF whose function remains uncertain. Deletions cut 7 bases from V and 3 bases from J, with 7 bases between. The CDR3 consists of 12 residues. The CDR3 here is CARAAPNEKLFF. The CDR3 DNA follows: TGTGCCAGAGCGGCGCCTAATGAAAAACTGTTTTTT.

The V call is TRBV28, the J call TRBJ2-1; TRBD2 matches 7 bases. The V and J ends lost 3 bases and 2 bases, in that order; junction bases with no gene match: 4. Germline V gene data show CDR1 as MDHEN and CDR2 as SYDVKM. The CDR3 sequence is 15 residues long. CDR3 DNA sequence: TGTGCCAGCAGTTTTCTAGCGGAGACCTACAATGAGCAGTTCTTC. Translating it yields CASSFLAETYNEQFF. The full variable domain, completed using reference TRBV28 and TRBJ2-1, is DVKVTQSSRYLVKRTGEKVFLECVQDMDHENMFWYRQDPGLGLRLIYFSYDVKMKEKGDIPEGYSVSREKKERFSLILESASTNQTSMYLCASSFLAETYNEQFFGPGTRLTVL.

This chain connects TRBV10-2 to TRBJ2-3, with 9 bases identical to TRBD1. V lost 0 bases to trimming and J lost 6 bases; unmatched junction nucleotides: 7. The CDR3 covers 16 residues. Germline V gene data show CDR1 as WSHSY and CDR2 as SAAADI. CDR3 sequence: CASSESRDRAVDTQYF. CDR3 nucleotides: TGCGCCAGCAGTGAGTCGCGGGACAGGGCGGTGGATACGCAGTATTTT.

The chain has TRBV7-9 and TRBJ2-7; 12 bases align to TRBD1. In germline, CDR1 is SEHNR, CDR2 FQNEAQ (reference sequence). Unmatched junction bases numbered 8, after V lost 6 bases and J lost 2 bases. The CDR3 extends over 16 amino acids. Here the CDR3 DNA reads TGTGCCAGCAGTCCATCGAGGGACAGGGGGCCCTACGAGCAGTACTTC. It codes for CASSPSRDRGPYEQYF. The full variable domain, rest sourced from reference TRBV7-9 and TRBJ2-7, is DTGVSQNPRHKITKRGQNVTFRCDPISEHNRLYWYRQTLGQGPEFLTYFQNEAQLEKSRLLSDRFSAERPKGSFSTLEIQRTEQGDSAMYLCASSPSRDRGPYEQYFGPGTRLTVT.

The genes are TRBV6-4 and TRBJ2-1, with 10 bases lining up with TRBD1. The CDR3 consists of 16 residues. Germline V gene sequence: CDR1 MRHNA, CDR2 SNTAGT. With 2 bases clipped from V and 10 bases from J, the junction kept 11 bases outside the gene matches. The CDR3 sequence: CASSDNRDRGFGEQFF. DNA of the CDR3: TGTGCCAGCAGTGACAACCGGGACAGGGGCTTTGGGGAGCAGTTCTTC.

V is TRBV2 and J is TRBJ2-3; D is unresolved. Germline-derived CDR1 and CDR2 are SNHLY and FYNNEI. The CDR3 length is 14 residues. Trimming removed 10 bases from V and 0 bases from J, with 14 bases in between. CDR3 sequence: CANTTSRSTDTQYF. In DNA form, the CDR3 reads TGTGCCAATACGACCAGCCGTAGCACAGATACGCAGTATTTT.

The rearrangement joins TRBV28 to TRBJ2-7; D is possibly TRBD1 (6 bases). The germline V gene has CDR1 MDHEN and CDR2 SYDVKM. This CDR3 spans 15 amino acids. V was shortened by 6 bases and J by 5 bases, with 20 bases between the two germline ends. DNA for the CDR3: TGTGCCAGCAGCACCACAAAAAACAGGGCTGACGAGCAGTACTTC. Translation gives CASSTTKNRADEQYF.

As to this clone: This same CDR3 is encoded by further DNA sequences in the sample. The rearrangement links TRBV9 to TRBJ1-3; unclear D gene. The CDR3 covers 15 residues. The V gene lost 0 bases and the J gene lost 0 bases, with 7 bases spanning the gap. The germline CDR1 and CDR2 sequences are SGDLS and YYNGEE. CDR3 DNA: TGTGCCAGCAGCGTAGATGGTCTCTCTGGAAACACCATATATTTT. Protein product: CASSVDGLSGNTIYF.

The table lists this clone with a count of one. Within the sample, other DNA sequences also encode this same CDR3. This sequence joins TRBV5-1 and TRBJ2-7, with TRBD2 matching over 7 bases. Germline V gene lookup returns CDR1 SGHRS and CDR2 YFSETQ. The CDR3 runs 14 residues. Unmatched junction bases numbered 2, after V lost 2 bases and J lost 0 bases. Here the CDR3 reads CASSFRGDSYEQYF. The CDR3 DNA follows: TGCGCCAGCAGCTTCCGGGGGGACTCCTACGAGCAGTACTTC. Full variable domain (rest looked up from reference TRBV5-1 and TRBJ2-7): KAGVTQTPRYLIKTRGQQVTLSCSPISGHRSVSWYQQTPGQGLQFLFEYFSETQRNKGNFPGRFSGRQFSNSRSEMNVSTLELGDSALYLCASSFRGDSYEQYFGPGTRLTVT.

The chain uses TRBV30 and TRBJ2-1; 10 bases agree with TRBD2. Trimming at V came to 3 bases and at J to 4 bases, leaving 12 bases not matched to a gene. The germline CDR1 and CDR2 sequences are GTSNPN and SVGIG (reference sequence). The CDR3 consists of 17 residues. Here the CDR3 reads CAWSLAGGLTFYNEQFF. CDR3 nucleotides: TGTGCCTGGAGCTTAGCGGGAGGCCTAACTTTTTACAATGAGCAGTTCTTC.

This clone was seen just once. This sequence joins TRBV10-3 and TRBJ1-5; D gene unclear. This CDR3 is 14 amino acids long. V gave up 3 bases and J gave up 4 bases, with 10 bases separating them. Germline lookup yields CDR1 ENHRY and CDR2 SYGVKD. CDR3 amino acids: CAISDIERNQPQHF. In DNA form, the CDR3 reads TGTGCCATCAGTGATATAGAAAGAAATCAGCCCCAGCATTTT.

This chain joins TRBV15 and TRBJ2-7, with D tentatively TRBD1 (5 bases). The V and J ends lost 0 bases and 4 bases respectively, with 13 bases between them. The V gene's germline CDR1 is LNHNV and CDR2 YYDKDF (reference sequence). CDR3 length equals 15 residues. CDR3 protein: CATSRDWGRDYEQYF. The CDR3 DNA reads TGTGCCACCAGCAGAGATTGGGGCAGGGATTACGAGCAGTACTTC.

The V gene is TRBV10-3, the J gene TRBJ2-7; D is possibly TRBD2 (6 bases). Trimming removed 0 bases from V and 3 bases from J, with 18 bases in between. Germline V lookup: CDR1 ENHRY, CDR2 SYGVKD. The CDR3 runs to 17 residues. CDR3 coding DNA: TGTGCCATCAGTGAGTCGATAATAGCGGAATCTAACTACGAGCAGTACTTC. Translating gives CAISESIIAESNYEQYF.

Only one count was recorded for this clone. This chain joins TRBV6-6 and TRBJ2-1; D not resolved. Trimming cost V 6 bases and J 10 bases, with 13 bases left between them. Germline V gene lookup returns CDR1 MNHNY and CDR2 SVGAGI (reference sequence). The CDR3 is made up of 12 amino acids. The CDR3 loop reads CASSPNPGEQFF. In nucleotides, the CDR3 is TGTGCCAGCAGCCCAAATCCGGGCGAGCAGTTCTTC.

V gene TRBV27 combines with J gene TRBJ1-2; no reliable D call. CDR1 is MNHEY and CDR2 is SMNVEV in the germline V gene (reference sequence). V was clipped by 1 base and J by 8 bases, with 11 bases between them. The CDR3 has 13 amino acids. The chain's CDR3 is CASSLYAGQGYTF. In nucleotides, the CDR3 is TGTGCCAGCAGTTTATACGCCGGGCAGGGCTACACCTTC.

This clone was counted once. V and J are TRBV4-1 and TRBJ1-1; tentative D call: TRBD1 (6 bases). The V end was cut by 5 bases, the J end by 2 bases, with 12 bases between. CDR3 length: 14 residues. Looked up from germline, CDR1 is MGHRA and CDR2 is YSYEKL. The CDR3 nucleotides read TGCGCCAGCAGCTCGGCGGGGGCCAACACTGAAGCTTTCTTT. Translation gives CASSSAGANTEAFF.

The CDR3, as DNA: TGTGCCAGCAGCTTAGGGCGTCCGGTTAGTTCCCATGGCTACACCTTC. Its translation is CASSLGRPVSSHGYTF. The chain couples TRBV11-2 to TRBJ1-2; no firm D call. The CDR3 is 16 amino acids. Trimming removed 1 base at V and 6 bases at J, with 18 bases between. Germline lookup yields CDR1 SGHAT and CDR2 FQNNGV.

DNA of the CDR3: TGTGCCAGCAGTGAAAGGGGTGCAGGCACCGGGGAGCTGTTTTTT. This translates into CASSERGAGTGELFF. The gene calls are TRBV2 and TRBJ2-2; maybe TRBD1 (5 bases). The CDR3 is made up of 15 amino acids. Looked up from germline, CDR1 is SNHLY and CDR2 is FYNNEI. V was pared by 2 bases and J by 4 bases, with 11 bases between.

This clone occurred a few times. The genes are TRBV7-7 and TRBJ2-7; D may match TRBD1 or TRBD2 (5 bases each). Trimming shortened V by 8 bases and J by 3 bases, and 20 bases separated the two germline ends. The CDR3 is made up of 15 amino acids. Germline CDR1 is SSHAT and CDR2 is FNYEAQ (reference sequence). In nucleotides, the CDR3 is TGTGCCAGCGCGGTGACGGACTCCCAGGGCTACGAGCAGTACTTC. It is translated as CASAVTDSQGYEQYF.

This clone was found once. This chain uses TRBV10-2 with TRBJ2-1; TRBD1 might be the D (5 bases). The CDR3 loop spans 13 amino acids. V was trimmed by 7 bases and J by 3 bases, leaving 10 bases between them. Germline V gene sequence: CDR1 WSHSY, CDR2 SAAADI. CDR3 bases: TGCGCCAGCATGCAGGGAAACTACAATGAGCAGTTCTTC. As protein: CASMQGNYNEQFF.

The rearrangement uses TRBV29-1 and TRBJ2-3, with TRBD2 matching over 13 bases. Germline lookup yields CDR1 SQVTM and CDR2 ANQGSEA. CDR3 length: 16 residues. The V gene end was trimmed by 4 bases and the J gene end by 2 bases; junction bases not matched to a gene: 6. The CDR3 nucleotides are TGCAGCGTTGTAGGGACTAGCGGGACGATCACAGATACGCAGTATTTT. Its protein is CSVVGTSGTITDTQYF.

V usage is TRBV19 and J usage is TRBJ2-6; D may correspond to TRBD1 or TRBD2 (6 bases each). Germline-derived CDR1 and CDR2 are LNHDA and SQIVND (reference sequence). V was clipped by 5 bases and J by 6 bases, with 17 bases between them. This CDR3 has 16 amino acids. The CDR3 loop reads CASSPPGGGLANVLTF. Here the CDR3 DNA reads TGTGCCAGTAGTCCACCGGGTGGGGGGCTGGCCAACGTCCTGACTTTC.

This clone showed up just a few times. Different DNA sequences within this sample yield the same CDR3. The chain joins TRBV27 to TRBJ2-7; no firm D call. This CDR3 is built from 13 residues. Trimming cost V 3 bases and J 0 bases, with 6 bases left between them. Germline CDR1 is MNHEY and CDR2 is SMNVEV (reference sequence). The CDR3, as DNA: TGTGCCAGCAGTTTCGCACCCTCCTACGAGCAGTACTTC. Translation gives CASSFAPSYEQYF.

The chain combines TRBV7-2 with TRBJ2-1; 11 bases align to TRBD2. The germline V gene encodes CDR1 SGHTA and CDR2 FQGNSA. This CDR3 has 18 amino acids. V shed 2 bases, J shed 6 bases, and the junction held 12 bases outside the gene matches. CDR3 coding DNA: TGTGCCAGCAGCTTAATAAGACTAGCGGGATTTGAAAGCAATGAGCAGTTCTTC. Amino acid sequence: CASSLIRLAGFESNEQFF.

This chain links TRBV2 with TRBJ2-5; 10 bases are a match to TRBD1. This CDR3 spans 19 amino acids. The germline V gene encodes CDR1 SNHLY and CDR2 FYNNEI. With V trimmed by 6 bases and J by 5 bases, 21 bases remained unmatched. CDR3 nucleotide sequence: TGTGCCAGCAGCCCCTCTAGGAGACAGGGGGCGCAGAATGGGGAGACCCAGTACTTC. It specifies CASSPSRRQGAQNGETQYF.

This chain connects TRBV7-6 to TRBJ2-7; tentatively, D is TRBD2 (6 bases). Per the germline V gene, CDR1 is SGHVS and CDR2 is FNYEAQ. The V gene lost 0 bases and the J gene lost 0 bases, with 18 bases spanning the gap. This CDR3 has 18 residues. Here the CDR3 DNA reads TGTGCCAGCAGCTTAGCGTATGCGGGGATAGGGATCTCCTACGAGCAGTACTTC. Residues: CASSLAYAGIGISYEQYF.

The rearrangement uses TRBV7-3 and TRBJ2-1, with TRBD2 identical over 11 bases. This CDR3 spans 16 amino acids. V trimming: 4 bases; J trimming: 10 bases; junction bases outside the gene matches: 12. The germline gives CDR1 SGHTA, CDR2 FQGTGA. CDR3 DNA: TGTGCCAGCAGCTCCCGACTAGCGGGGACGCAGGGGGAGCAGTTCTTC. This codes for CASSSRLAGTQGEQFF.

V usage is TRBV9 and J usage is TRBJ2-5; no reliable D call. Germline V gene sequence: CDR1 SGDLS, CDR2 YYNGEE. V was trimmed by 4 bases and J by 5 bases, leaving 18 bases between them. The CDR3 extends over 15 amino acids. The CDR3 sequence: CASSPHGADWETQYF. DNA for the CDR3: TGTGCCAGCAGCCCCCACGGAGCAGACTGGGAGACCCAGTACTTC. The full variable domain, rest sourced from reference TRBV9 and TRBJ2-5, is DSGVTQTPKHLITATGQRVTLRCSPRSGDLSVYWYQQSLDQGLQFLIQYYNGEERAKGNILERFSAQQFPDLHSELNLSSLELGDSALYFCASSPHGADWETQYFGPGTRLLVL.

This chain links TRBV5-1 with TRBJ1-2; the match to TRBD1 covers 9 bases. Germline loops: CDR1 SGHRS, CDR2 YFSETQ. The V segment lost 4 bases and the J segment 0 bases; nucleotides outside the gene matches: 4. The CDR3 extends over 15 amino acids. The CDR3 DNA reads TGCGCCAGCAGCCCTCGACAGGGGGCTAACTATGGCTACACCTTC. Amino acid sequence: CASSPRQGANYGYTF.

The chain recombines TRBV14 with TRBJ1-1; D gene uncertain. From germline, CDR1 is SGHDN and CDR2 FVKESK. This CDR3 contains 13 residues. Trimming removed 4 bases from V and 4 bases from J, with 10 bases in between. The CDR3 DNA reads TGTGCCAGCAGCCTCGGGTTCGGCACTGAAGCTTTCTTT. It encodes CASSLGFGTEAFF.

This CDR3 reads CASSSYPGTKSNEKLFF. CDR3 DNA: TGTGCCAGCAGTTCATACCCGGGCACTAAGTCTAATGAAAAACTGTTTTTT. The J gene is TRBJ1-4, the V gene TRBV28; D is ambiguous. CDR1 is MDHEN and CDR2 is SYDVKM in the germline V gene. The ends were cut back, 4 bases at V and 3 bases at J, with 18 bases in the middle. The length of the CDR3 is 17 residues. The full variable domain, in which reference TRBV28 and TRBJ1-4 provide the parts outside the CDR3, is DVKVTQSSRYLVKRTGEKVFLECVQDMDHENMFWYRQDPGLGLRLIYFSYDVKMKEKGDIPEGYSVSREKKERFSLILESASTNQTSMYLCASSSYPGTKSNEKLFFGSGTQLSVL.

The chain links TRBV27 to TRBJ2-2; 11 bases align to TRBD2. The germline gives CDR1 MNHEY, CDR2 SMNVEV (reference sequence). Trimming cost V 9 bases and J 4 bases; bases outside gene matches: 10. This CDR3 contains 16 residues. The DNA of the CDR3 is TGTGCCAGTGGGATACTAGCGGGAGCGGGCACCGGGGAGCTGTTTTTT. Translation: CASGILAGAGTGELFF.